These 2 T cell receptor beta chains share one sample of origin, sequenced in a study of T-cell reconstitution after alpha-beta-depleted transplantation in children. Preparing the TCRbeta library involved the use of unique molecular identifiers. One entry per CDR3 protein, called by TCRdb with MiXCR from the PCR reads. The sample consists of fewer than 700,000 distinct CDR3 sequences, over 10% of them appearing once. This specimen was PBMCs, mostly from graft donor cells, taken 360 days after TCRalphabeta/CD19-depleted stem cell transplant. The receptors shown here come from a male patient aged 10 to 17 who had a stem cell transplant for acute myeloid leukemia, so the T cells may come from the graft donor.

The rearrangement joins TRBV19 to TRBJ2-1; possible D gene TRBD2, 6 bases. V was pared by 1 base and J by 2 bases, with 18 bases between. The CDR3 consists of 18 residues. Germline CDR1 LNHDA, CDR2 SQIVND (reference sequence). CDR3 protein: CASSIVARISGPYNEQFF. Here the CDR3 DNA reads TGTGCCAGTAGTATAGTAGCCAGGATTAGCGGTCCCTACAATGAGCAGTTCTTC. The full variable domain, in which reference TRBV19 and TRBJ2-1 provide the parts outside the CDR3, is DGGITQSPKYLFRKEGQNVTLSCEQNLNHDAMYWYRQDPGQGLRLIYYSQIVNDFQKGDIAEGYSVSREKKESFPLTVTSAQKNPTAFYLCASSIVARISGPYNEQFFGPGTRLTVL.

The gene calls are TRBV12-3 or TRBV12-4 and TRBJ2-5, with D possibly matching TRBD2 (6 bases). V lost 4 bases, J lost 3 bases, and 12 bases lay in between. CDR3 length: 14 amino acids. The chain's CDR3 is CASSWLAPKETQYF. As DNA, the CDR3 is TGTGCCAGCAGTTGGCTAGCGCCTAAAGAGACCCAGTACTTC.